This TCR beta chain was recovered during a study of breast tumors, draining lymph nodes, adjacent tissues. Study findings and constraints: Tumor TCR diversity was below lymph nodes but above nontumor tissue. Tumor T cell lymph node origin was a supported hypothesis, not proven. Luminal-like breast cancer showed significantly greater tumor-nontumor repertoire similarity than basal-like breast cancer did.

To note about this clonotype: What it binds is unknown.

Axillary draining lymph nodes of breast cancer patients supplied the node samples. TCRdb re-analysed the multiplex PCR reads in MiXCR, keeping a single row per CDR3 protein. The table lists around 250,000 distinct CDR3 sequences, around 34% of them singletons. The V gene's germline CDR1 is MDHEN and CDR2 SYDVKM. J was trimmed by 7 bases and V by 2 bases; bases with no gene match: 3. This CDR3 is built from 14 residues. The chain uses TRBV28 and TRBJ2-2; 8 positions agree with TRBD2. The source is a female donor with breast cancer. Some clones in this sample may be carry-over from other donors' samples. Sequencing input: axillary lymph node tissue. The CDR3 loop reads CASSLGRGDGELFF. CDR3 in DNA: TGTGCCAGCAGTTTAGGGCGGGGGGACGGGGAGCTGTTTTTT.